This TCR beta chain was retrieved from a study of blood T cell repertoires in COVID-19 (dated by TCRdb to the early 2020s). A note on the overall study: Collaborator samples came from the United States, Italy and Spain and covered acute and convalescent phases of COVID-19. Nearly every sample came with metadata listing a de-identified subject ID, COVID-19 status, age in years and sex. Deeply sampled blood TCRbeta repertoires from subjects exposed to, actively infected with, or recovered from COVID-19 were included in the dataset. The samples were drawn from the first 160 participants of the ongoing ImmuneRACE study and from 950 to 1,500 subjects provided by 6 global collaborators. HLA class I and class II types, where available, came from metadata supplied by the sample provider rather than from assay-based typing. The material from the prospective study consisted of cDNA or gDNA derived from T cells, B-cell-depleted T cells, or PBMCs. The repertoires were released in a freely available public database meant as a resource for research on the immune response to SARS-CoV-2.

A remark on this clone: Its binding antigen is unknown. Base qualities were left out, and no much larger clone turns up one base away.

The immunoSEQ Assay, a bias-controlled multiplex PCR, was used to amplify TCRbeta CDR3 regions from genomic DNA. Per the original workflow: The number of nucleated cells in each sample was estimated from the amplification of reference gene primers within the assay. To quantify the absolute abundance of each unique TCRbeta CDR3 rearrangement, sequence reads were collapsed and filtered. For each sample, productive Simpson clonality was calculated as the square root of Simpson's diversity index across productive rearrangements. Sourced from immuneACCESS, this table was stored by TCRdb with only in-frame sequences that have V and J called. A share of the clones is absent; for the studies checked, an unresolved V gene accounts for under half, and the remainder has no known explanation. V and J calls and clone size are given by that table; D and trimming were obtained from the DNA. The sample includes approximately 51,000 clones, with roughly 84% observed a single time. The ten largest account for 6.5% to 8% of the sample.

The germline V gene sets CDR1 to SNHLY and CDR2 to FYNNEI. Compared with germline, V lacks 6 bases and J lacks 3 bases; bases without a gene match: 12. Spanning cysteine to phenylalanine, the CDR3 consists of 16 amino acids. Just the 48-base CDR3 DNA is kept, in frame starting at base 1. Whole blood was collected in K2EDTA tubes by collaborating institutions according to the institutions' own protocols. For TCRbeta analysis, collaborator samples were shipped as frozen whole blood, as isolated PBMCs, or as DNA extracted from either sample type. What the work shows at the level of the full study, not this receptor alone: How much clinical and demographic metadata was included differed by source and by participant, and the metadata was provided uncurated.

The rearranged segments are TRBV2 and TRBJ2-7, with 9 junctional bases fitting TRBD1. Input material: peripheral blood. This TCR derives from a man aged 45 to 65 with active COVID-19. The CDR3 region reads CASSSFGDRVLYEQYF. The DNA reads TGTGCCAGCAGCTCCTTCGGGGACAGGGTCCTCTACGAGCAGTACTTC.